These T cell receptor beta chains were read from a single sample in a study of blood T cell repertoires in COVID-19. The method was immunoSEQ multiplex PCR; TCRdb's version includes in-frame clones alone and lacks a portion of them. Among about 190,000 clones, more than 70% were seen once, and the ten largest hold around 4%. Sequenced input: peripheral blood. The receptors derive from a woman in her 30s with acute or convalescent COVID-19. Each CDR3 is given with its conserved first and last residue. The order of the fields is D gene, V gene, clone size, CDR3 length, J gene, CDR3 DNA, CDR3 protein. D genes are given only for firm matches. Rows may omit the clone size; those that give it use once, few, many or a size class.

NA	TRBV28	NA	15	TRBJ2-5	TGTGCCAGCAGTTTAGTGGGGCAGGGGTGGGAGACCCAGTACTTC	CASSLVGQGWETQYF
NA	TRBV2	NA	11	TRBJ1-4	TGTGCCAGCAGTGAATCGGGAAGACTGTTTTTT	CASSESGRLFF
TRBD1	TRBV11-3	NA	16	TRBJ1-1	TGTGCCAGCAGCTCCGGACAGGGGGCGGGGAACACTGAAGCTTTCTTT	CASSSGQGAGNTEAFF
NA	TRBV2	NA	14	TRBJ2-1	TGTGCCAGCAGTTTAGCGGCCTCCTACAATGAGCAGTTCTTC	CASSLAASYNEQFF
TRBD2	TRBV5-1	NA	16	TRBJ2-3	TGCGCCAGCAGCTTGGAGCCTAGCGGAACCACAGATACGCAGTATTTT	CASSLEPSGTTDTQYF
NA	TRBV29-1	NA	12	TRBJ2-7	TGCAGCGTTGTCCGGAGCTCCTACGAGCAGTACTTC	CSVVRSSYEQYF
NA	TRBV19	NA	14	TRBJ2-3	TGTGCCAGTAGTATCTCAATAAGGAGGGATACGCAGTATTTT	CASSISIRRDTQYF
NA	TRBV29-1	few	13	TRBJ2-2	TGCAGCGTTGGAAGACCGACTACCGGGGAGCTGTTTTTT	CSVGRPTTGELFF
TRBD1	TRBV10-3	once	14	TRBJ1-4	TGTGCCATCAGGGCCGGGACAGGGGATGGAAAACTGTTTTTT	CAIRAGTGDGKLFF
NA	TRBV29-1	NA	12	TRBJ1-1	TGCAGCGCCAATCGGAGAAACACTGAAGCTTTCTTT	CSANRRNTEAFF
TRBD1	TRBV6-5	NA	13	TRBJ1-2	TGTGCCAGCAGTCTGGACAGGGTTTTGGGCTACACCTTC	CASSLDRVLGYTF
NA	TRBV6-1	NA	14	TRBJ1-2	TGTGCCAGCAGTGAAGCCGTAGGGGGAAGTGGCTACACCTTC	CASSEAVGGSGYTF
NA	TRBV28	NA	14	TRBJ1-1	TGTGCCAGCAGTTCGGGACAACCGAACACTGAAGCTTTCTTT	CASSSGQPNTEAFF
NA	TRBV15	NA	16	TRBJ1-4	TGTGCCACCAGCGGCCGCCGCGGGGAAGGAGATGAAAAACTGTTTTTT	CATSGRRGEGDEKLFF
NA	TRBV18	NA	12	TRBJ2-7	TGTGCCAGCTCGCCGGCCGAGGGCGAGCAGTACTTC	CASSPAEGEQYF
TRBD1	TRBV6-1	NA	13	TRBJ1-5	TGTGCCAGCAGTGAGCAGGGGGCACAGCCCCAGCATTTT	CASSEQGAQPQHF
NA	TRBV28	NA	14	TRBJ2-7	TGTGCCAGCACCGACGGGGGGCGCTCCTACGAGCAGTACTTC	CASTDGGRSYEQYF
NA	TRBV5-4	NA	15	TRBJ1-1	TGTGCCAGCAGCGAAAACCAGGGGCTGAACACTGAAGCTTTCTTT	CASSENQGLNTEAFF
TRBD1	TRBV6-6	few	15	TRBJ1-3	TGTGCCAGCAGTCCCGGGACAGCGTCTGGAAACACCATATATTTT	CASSPGTASGNTIYF
NA	TRBV15	NA	15	TRBJ1-4	TGTGCCACCAGCAGAGTTGCAGCAACTAATGAAAAACTGTTTTTT	CATSRVAATNEKLFF
NA	TRBV29-1	NA	13	TRBJ2-2	TGCAGCGTTGGGTCAGTGAACACCGGGGAGCTGTTTTTT	CSVGSVNTGELFF
TRBD1	TRBV27	NA	14	TRBJ1-3	TGTGCCAGCAGTTGGGACAGCTCTGGAAACACCATATATTTT	CASSWDSSGNTIYF
TRBD1	TRBV5-4	NA	17	TRBJ2-6	TGTGCCAGCAGCACGGGACAGCCGATCTCTGGGGCCAACGTCCTGACTTTC	CASSTGQPISGANVLTF
NA	TRBV7-2	NA	15	TRBJ2-2	TGTGCCAGCAAGCAAGGGAGCGAAAACACCGGGGAGCTGTTTTTT	CASKQGSENTGELFF
NA	TRBV5-1	NA	13	TRBJ1-1	TGCGCCAGCAGCTTGGCACAGAACACTGAAGCTTTCTTT	CASSLAQNTEAFF
NA	TRBV5-5	NA	12	TRBJ1-1	TGTGCCAGCAGCCAGGGGCTCCTCGGAGCTTTCTTT	CASSQGLLGAFF
TRBD1	TRBV5-1	NA	16	TRBJ2-3	TGCGCCAGCAGCGCGGGACAGGGCTCGGGGACAGATACGCAGTATTTT	CASSAGQGSGTDTQYF
NA	TRBV9	once	12	TRBJ2-2	TGTGCCAGCAGCGATCGGACCGGGGAGCTGTTTTTT	CASSDRTGELFF
NA	TRBV11-1	once	12	TRBJ2-7	TGTGCCAGCAGCCCAGAGGGCTACGAGCAGTACTTC	CASSPEGYEQYF
NA	TRBV6-6	NA	14	TRBJ1-4	TGTGCCAGCAGTAGAGGTTGGGTGGATGAAAAACTGTTTTTT	CASSRGWVDEKLFF
NA	TRBV28	NA	11	TRBJ1-2	TGTGCCAGCAGTGCGGCGAATGGCTACACCTTC	CASSAANGYTF
NA	TRBV12-3/TRBV12-4	NA	13	TRBJ1-4	TGTGCCAGCAGCTCGGACTTTAATGAAAAACTGTTTTTT	CASSSDFNEKLFF
TRBD1	TRBV29-1	NA	13	TRBJ1-1	TGCAGCGCCTGGACAGGATGGAACACTGAAGCTTTCTTT	CSAWTGWNTEAFF
NA	TRBV27	NA	14	TRBJ2-1	TGTGCCAGCAGTTTACATGACGAGGGAAATGAGCAGTTCTTC	CASSLHDEGNEQFF
NA	TRBV2	NA	13	TRBJ2-4	TGTGCCAGCAGGCGTCAAGCCAAAAACATTCAGTACTTC	CASRRQAKNIQYF
NA	TRBV27	NA	13	TRBJ2-3	TGTGCCAGCAGTTTCAGGCCTCCAGATACGCAGTATTTT	CASSFRPPDTQYF
TRBD2	TRBV4-1	NA	14	TRBJ2-3	TGCGCCAGCAGCCAAGTGATTAGCGGGAGGACGCAGTATTTT	CASSQVISGRTQYF
TRBD2	TRBV13	few	18	TRBJ2-2	TGTGCCAGCAGCTTATTTCGGACTAGCGGGAGATTCGCCGGGGAGCTGTTTTTT	CASSLFRTSGRFAGELFF
NA	TRBV5-6	NA	12	TRBJ1-2	TGTGCCAGCAGCTTGATTCAGTATGGCTACACCTTC	CASSLIQYGYTF
NA	TRBV5-1	NA	13	TRBJ1-1	TGCGCCAGCAGCTTGGCCGTGAACACTGAAGCTTTCTTT	CASSLAVNTEAFF
NA	TRBV29-1	NA	8	TRBJ1-2	TGCAGCGCAGCAGGCTACACCTTC	CSAAGYTF
NA	TRBV10-3	few	14	TRBJ2-2	TGTGCCATCAGTGCGGGAGCGAACACCGGGGAGCTGTTTTTT	CAISAGANTGELFF
NA	TRBV2	NA	15	TRBJ2-2	TGTGCCAGCAGTGATCTGGGGGCCCTCACCGGGGAGCTGTTTTTT	CASSDLGALTGELFF
NA	TRBV19	NA	13	TRBJ1-4	TGTGCCAGCAGGCCAGGGATTAATGAAAAACTGTTTTTT	CASRPGINEKLFF
NA	TRBV25-1	NA	13	TRBJ1-2	TGTGCCAGCAGTGTGGACAGATCAACCGGCTACACCTTC	CASSVDRSTGYTF
NA	TRBV28	once	13	TRBJ2-2	TGTGCCAGCGAGGGACATCAAACCGGGGAGCTGTTTTTT	CASEGHQTGELFF
NA	TRBV12-5	NA	13	TRBJ2-7	TGTGCTAGTGGTTTCGGGAGTTCCTACGAGCAGTACTTC	CASGFGSSYEQYF
TRBD1	TRBV30	NA	13	TRBJ1-2	TGTGCCTGGAGATCCCAGGGGGCGGTTGGCTACACCTTC	CAWRSQGAVGYTF
NA	TRBV28	NA	15	TRBJ2-1	TGTGCCAGCAACAGAGCTCCTACAATCTACAATGAGCAGTTCTTC	CASNRAPTIYNEQFF
NA	TRBV5-1	NA	16	TRBJ1-6	TGCGCCAGCAGCTTGGATCGCGGCGGTTCAAATTCACCCCTCCACTTT	CASSLDRGGSNSPLHF
NA	TRBV27	NA	14	TRBJ2-7	TGTGCCAGCAGTTTAAGGGGACTTAACTACGAGCAGTACTTC	CASSLRGLNYEQYF
NA	TRBV6-1	NA	12	TRBJ1-2	TGTGCCAGCAGTGAATTCGTTTATGGCTACACCTTC	CASSEFVYGYTF
NA	TRBV5-6	NA	16	TRBJ2-5	TGTGCCAGCAGCTTGGACCCACAGGGTTACAGAGAGACCCAGTACTTC	CASSLDPQGYRETQYF